A single sample gave rise to the 26 T cell receptor beta chains below, sequenced in a study of response to subunit inactivated influenza vaccine. TCRdb processed the RT-PCR reads anew with MiXCR; each CDR3 protein has one entry. The sample includes 650,000 to 800,000 distinct CDR3 sequences, roughly 14% of them seen just once. The material was PBMCs from blood, obtained 14 days before vaccination. The receptor set was obtained from a man aged 50 to 60 who received an inactivated influenza vaccine.

The V gene is TRBV3-1, the J gene TRBJ2-2; D is unresolved. V shed 1 base and J shed 6 bases, with 9 bases lying between them. The CDR3 totals 14 residues. Germline V gene data show CDR1 as LGHDT and CDR2 as YNNKEL (reference sequence). CDR3 in amino acids: CASSQGRVSGELFF. The CDR3 DNA reads TGTGCCAGCAGCCAAGGAAGGGTGTCCGGGGAGCTGTTTTTT.

The rearrangement uses TRBV29-1 and TRBJ2-6; D is uncertain. Germline loops: CDR1 SQVTM, CDR2 ANQGSEA. This CDR3 region has 13 residues. V was trimmed by 7 bases and J by 0 bases, leaving 7 bases between them. The CDR3 region is CSATISGANVLTF. The CDR3 region has the DNA TGCAGCGCAACCATCTCTGGGGCCAACGTCCTGACTTTC.

The chain couples TRBV3-1 to TRBJ2-1, with D maybe TRBD2 (6 bases). In germline, CDR1 is LGHDT, CDR2 YNNKEL (reference sequence). The CDR3 contains 17 residues. The ends were cut back, 0 bases at V and 9 bases at J, with 21 bases in the middle. The CDR3 sequence is CASSQELSAGRGSEQFF. As DNA, the CDR3 is TGTGCCAGCAGCCAAGAACTTAGCGCGGGGCGGGGTAGTGAGCAGTTCTTC.

The J gene is TRBJ2-4, the V gene TRBV3-1; D gene unclear. Trimming cost V 0 bases and J 2 bases, with 11 bases left between them. The length of the CDR3 is 16 residues. The germline V gene encodes CDR1 LGHDT and CDR2 YNNKEL (reference sequence). CDR3 DNA sequence: TGTGCCAGCAGCCAAGAGGCCGGCCTGCCCAAAAACATTCAGTACTTC. Translation gives CASSQEAGLPKNIQYF.

The chain carries TRBV20-1 and TRBJ2-7; D is undetermined. The CDR3 runs to 12 residues. V was pared by 3 bases and J by 0 bases, with 6 bases between. Germline loops: CDR1 DFQATT, CDR2 SNEGSKA (reference sequence). This CDR3 reads CSASKASYEQYF. The CDR3 nucleotides read TGCAGTGCTAGTAAGGCCTCCTACGAGCAGTACTTC.

The V call is TRBV12-3 or TRBV12-4, the J call TRBJ2-2, with D possibly matching TRBD1 (6 bases). Trimming took off 6 bases at V and 4 bases at J, with 12 bases between the two ends. This CDR3 contains 14 residues. CDR3 sequence reads: CASRGAGATGELFF. The DNA for the CDR3 is TGTGCCAGCAGGGGGGCAGGGGCCACCGGGGAGCTGTTTTTT.

This clonotype showed up just a few times. This chain links TRBV3-1 with TRBJ1-2; D possibly corresponds to TRBD1 (6 bases). CDR3 length: 14 residues. The V end lost 6 bases, the J end lost 2 bases, and 13 bases lay between the germline ends. CDR1 LGHDT and CDR2 YNNKEL come from the germline V gene (reference sequence). CDR3 loop: CASRLRGQNYGYTF. DNA of the CDR3: TGTGCCAGCAGACTAAGAGGACAGAACTATGGCTACACCTTC.

The genes are TRBV7-2 and TRBJ2-1, with 7 bases lining up with TRBD2. V lost 5 bases, J lost 7 bases, and 8 bases stayed unmatched. The CDR3 loop spans 14 amino acids. The germline V gene has CDR1 SGHTA and CDR2 FQGNSA. This CDR3 is CASSPSGIANEQFF. The CDR3 DNA reads TGTGCCAGCAGCCCTAGCGGCATAGCAAATGAGCAGTTCTTC.

The chain is built from TRBV18 and TRBJ1-3; D is perhaps TRBD1 (5 bases). Trimming removed 0 bases from V and 2 bases from J, with 8 bases in between. Per the germline V gene, CDR1 is KGHSH and CDR2 is LQKENI. This CDR3 is built from 15 residues. The CDR3 loop reads CASSPPGGTGNTIYF. CDR3 sequence (DNA): TGTGCCAGCTCACCACCCGGGGGTACTGGAAACACCATATATTTT.

V gene TRBV19 combines with J gene TRBJ2-2; D ambiguous. Germline loops: CDR1 LNHDA, CDR2 SQIVND (reference sequence). V was cut by 8 bases and J by 4 bases, with 17 bases left in between. The CDR3 has 15 residues. The CDR3, as DNA: TGTGCCAGTCATTACGGAATGGTCGCCACCGGGGAGCTGTTTTTT. This translates into CASHYGMVATGELFF.

V and J are TRBV4-3 and TRBJ2-2, with D unclear. V was cut by 1 base and J by 5 bases, with 5 bases left in between. Per the germline V gene, CDR1 is LGHNA and CDR2 is YSLEER. This CDR3 is 13 amino acids long. CDR3 sequence reads: CASSQGLTGELFF. Written as DNA, the CDR3 is TGCGCCAGCAGCCAAGGGCTTACCGGGGAGCTGTTTTTT.

This clonotype appeared many times. V is TRBV20-1 and J is TRBJ1-1; possible D gene TRBD1, 5 bases. The CDR3 consists of 14 residues. The ends were cut back, 1 base at V and 1 base at J, with 10 bases in the middle. CDR1 DFQATT and CDR2 SNEGSKA come from the germline V gene (reference sequence). The CDR3 loop reads CSARGPGPNTEAFF. Here the CDR3 DNA reads TGCAGTGCTAGAGGGCCGGGGCCGAACACTGAAGCTTTCTTT.

This chain joins TRBV20-1 and TRBJ2-6; D is unresolved. The CDR3 length is 14 residues. Trimming shortened V by 3 bases and J by 0 bases, and 6 bases separated the two germline ends. From germline, CDR1 is DFQATT and CDR2 SNEGSKA (reference sequence). CDR3 coding DNA: TGCAGTGCTAGTCAGCTCTCTGGGGCCAACGTCCTGACTTTC. This translates into CSASQLSGANVLTF.

This clonotype was counted ten times or more. The DNA for the CDR3 is TGTGCCATCAGGACTAGGACAGGGGACAATGAGCAGTTCTTC. Protein: CAIRTRTGDNEQFF. This chain joins TRBV10-3 and TRBJ2-1; TRBD1 matches at 9 bases. Germline V gives CDR1 ENHRY, CDR2 SYGVKD. The CDR3 covers 14 residues. V was clipped by 6 bases and J by 5 bases; unmatched bases: 5.

This clonotype showed up just a few times. The V gene is TRBV20-1, the J gene TRBJ1-1; D is uncertain. The CDR3 covers 11 residues. The germline V gene has CDR1 DFQATT and CDR2 SNEGSKA (reference sequence). Between the trimmed V and J ends, which lost 3 bases and 5 bases, there was a span of 7 bases. Here the CDR3 reads CSASILTEAFF. CDR3 coding DNA: TGCAGTGCTAGTATCTTGACTGAAGCTTTCTTT.

This clonotype was picked up a small number of times. The genes are TRBV7-2 and TRBJ1-6; D uncertain. The CDR3 sequence is 11 residues long. Looked up from germline, CDR1 is SGHTA and CDR2 is FQGNSA. V was clipped by 3 bases and J by 10 bases, with 4 bases between them. The CDR3 DNA reads as TGTGCCAGCAGCTTCTCCTCACCCCTCCACTTT. Residues: CASSFSSPLHF.

The chain employs TRBV12-3 or TRBV12-4 and TRBJ2-1; TRBD2 might be the D (5 bases). CDR3 length: 12 residues. V shed 4 bases and J shed 8 bases, with 9 bases lying between them. Here the CDR3 DNA reads TGTGCCAGCAGTTGGACTCATTATGAGCAGTTCTTC. This codes for CASSWTHYEQFF.

There are a few counts of this clonotype. The gene calls are TRBV2 and TRBJ2-1; TRBD1 agrees at 8 bases. Germline V gene sequence: CDR1 SNHLY, CDR2 FYNNEI. The CDR3 covers 18 residues. Trimming removed 8 bases from V and 2 bases from J; junction bases left unmatched: 17. This CDR3 is CASWTILGTGLTYNEQFF. The CDR3 DNA reads as TGTGCCAGCTGGACGATACTTGGGACAGGCCTTACCTACAATGAGCAGTTCTTC.

This clonotype showed up just a few times. The chain links TRBV20-1 to TRBJ2-5; D ambiguous. V was pared by 3 bases and J by 0 bases, with 11 bases between. The CDR3 is 14 amino acids. CDR1 is DFQATT and CDR2 is SNEGSKA in the germline V gene (reference sequence). In nucleotides, the CDR3 is TGCAGTGCTAGTGGCAGGACGTACCAAGAGACCCAGTACTTC. Protein product: CSASGRTYQETQYF.

CDR3 region: CASSERYRNYEQYF. The DNA for the CDR3 is TGTGCCAGCAGTGAGCGGTACAGGAATTACGAGCAGTACTTC. The chain carries TRBV25-1 and TRBJ2-7, with a possible D match to TRBD1 (5 bases). The germline CDR1 and CDR2 sequences are MGHDK and SYGVNS. V was cut by 3 bases and J by 4 bases, with 13 bases left in between. The CDR3 has 14 residues.

J is TRBJ2-1 and V is TRBV6-5, with D maybe TRBD1 (6 bases). Per the germline V gene, CDR1 is MNHEY and CDR2 is SVGAGI. The CDR3 consists of 14 residues. The V and J ends lost 2 bases and 7 bases respectively, with 12 bases between them. CDR3 DNA: TGTGCCAGCAGTTACAATCAGGGGATGAATGAGCAGTTCTTC. Its protein is CASSYNQGMNEQFF.

This clonotype showed up just a few times. The rearrangement uses TRBV9 and TRBJ2-7; a possible D gene is TRBD1 (6 bases). The CDR3 runs to 15 residues. V lost 0 bases and J lost 1, with 11 bases in between. Germline loops: CDR1 SGDLS, CDR2 YYNGEE. Here the CDR3 reads CASSVGWGRSYEQYF. The CDR3 coding sequence is TGTGCCAGCAGCGTAGGGTGGGGGCGATCCTACGAGCAGTACTTC.

Many counts were recorded for this clonotype. This chain uses TRBV18 with TRBJ2-1; D remains unclear. Germline V lookup: CDR1 KGHSH, CDR2 LQKENI. V was trimmed by 6 bases and J by 0 bases, leaving 6 bases between them. The CDR3 has 13 amino acids. The CDR3 is CASSPGSYNEQFF. CDR3 nucleotide sequence: TGTGCCAGCTCGCCGGGCTCCTACAATGAGCAGTTCTTC.

This clonotype has a handful of counts. The chain links TRBV5-5 to TRBJ2-3, with D possibly TRBD2 on 5 matching bases. V was trimmed by 0 bases and J by 2 bases, leaving 7 bases between them. The germline V gene has CDR1 SGHKS and CDR2 YYEKEE (reference sequence). CDR3 length equals 14 residues. The CDR3 protein is CASSLVRDTDTQYF. The CDR3 coding sequence is TGTGCCAGCAGCTTGGTGAGGGACACAGATACGCAGTATTTT.

This clonotype was observed at least ten times. The chain employs TRBV2 and TRBJ2-1; 11 bases agree with TRBD2. The CDR3 is made up of 15 amino acids. Germline lookup yields CDR1 SNHLY and CDR2 FYNNEI. V dropped 5 bases and J dropped 7; count of bases not matched to a gene: 7. CDR3 in amino acids: CASSLAGGPANEQFF. CDR3 DNA: TGTGCCAGCAGTTTAGCGGGAGGGCCGGCAAATGAGCAGTTCTTC.

This clonotype was observed at least ten times. The chain couples TRBV5-1 to TRBJ1-3, with D possibly being TRBD1 (6 bases). The germline V gene has CDR1 SGHRS and CDR2 YFSETQ. This CDR3 spans 15 amino acids. Between the trimmed V and J ends, which lost 4 bases and 7 bases, there was a span of 18 bases. In nucleotides, the CDR3 is TGCGCCAGCAGCATCAACACAGGGTCTTATAACACCATATATTTT. It encodes CASSINTGSYNTIYF. The complete variable domain, with remaining parts taken from reference TRBV5-1 and TRBJ1-3, reads KAGVTQTPRYLIKTRGQQVTLSCSPISGHRSVSWYQQTPGQGLQFLFEYFSETQRNKGNFPGRFSGRQFSNSRSEMNVSTLELGDSALYLCASSINTGSYNTIYFGEGSWLTVV.